Sequencing of this T cell receptor (beta chain) was carried out in a study of PD-L1 blockade in urothelial cancer. For the study at large: At 3 weeks after treatment start (second dose) and again at 6 weeks, blood was analyzed. Blood samples had a median of around 150,000 T cells.

Documented time point: peripheral blood 6 weeks after treatment start. The protocol was immunoSEQ multiplex PCR, while the TCRdb copy is restricted to in-frame clones and leaves out a portion. The sample includes about 120,000 clones, around nine tenths of them seen just once. Trimming removed 3 bases at V and 2 bases at J, with 10 bases between. There are 15 residues in the CDR3. CDR1 and CDR2 (germline): MDHEN, SYDVKM. The V gene is TRBV28, the J gene TRBJ2-2; perhaps TRBD2 as D (5 bases). The sequencing here drew on PBMCs, taken around atezolizumab (anti-PD-L1) treatment. This sequence originates from a man in his 60s with urothelial cancer. CDR3 region: CASSLEADNTGELFF. DNA of the CDR3: TGTGCCAGCAGTTTGGAGGCAGACAACACCGGGGAGCTGTTTTTT.